The clone carrying this TCR beta chain was detected once. This CDR3 region has 18 residues. From germline, CDR1 is WNHNN and CDR2 SYGVQD (reference sequence). V shed 0 bases, J shed 10 bases, and the junction held 20 bases outside the gene matches. The sample belongs to a study of cytomegalovirus exposure and HLA in healthy donors. Primers: 60 Vbeta forward and 13 Jbeta reverse. Clones were sequenced by immunoSEQ multiplex PCR, and TCRdb holds only the in-frame ones, with some missing. Among hundreds of thousands of clones listed, 70% to 85% were seen once. Input material: PBMCs. This TCR derives from a male donor in good health and CMV-seronegative. This chain joins TRBV10-1 and TRBJ1-2, with 7 nucleotides matching TRBD1. CDR3 sequence reads: CASSESGRGKGMDGAYTF. The CDR3 DNA sequence: TGCGCCAGCAGTGAGTCGGGCAGGGGGAAAGGAATGGATGGAGCCTACACCTTC.